Below are 8 T cell receptor beta chains sequenced from a single sample in a study of T cells in localized non-small cell lung cancer. The repertoire was sequenced with immunoSEQ multiplex PCR; TCRdb's copy has only in-frame clones and lacks some. The sample shows roughly 86,000 clones, roughly four fifths of them seen only once. Here the sequenced sample was peripheral blood, taken before any cancer treatment. The source of these receptors is a man aged 35 to 70 with stage I lung adenocarcinoma.

The chain joins TRBV6-8 to TRBJ2-1, with D possibly matching TRBD1 (6 bases). V lost 2 bases to trimming and J lost 7 bases, with 18 bases between them. The CDR3 has 16 residues. Germline assignment: CDR1 MNHGY and CDR2 SAAAGT. The CDR3 coding sequence is TGTGCCAGCAGTTACGGACAGATTCTTGACAAAAATGAGCAGTTCTTC. Its translation is CASSYGQILDKNEQFF.

This chain connects TRBV14 to TRBJ2-3; D ambiguous. CDR3 length: 13 residues. Trimming cost V 2 bases and J 2 bases, with 5 bases left between them. From germline, CDR1 is SGHDN and CDR2 FVKESK. CDR3 sequence: CASSQPDTDTQYF. CDR3 nucleotide sequence: TGTGCCAGCAGCCAACCCGACACAGATACGCAGTATTTT.

This chain joins TRBV7-8 and TRBJ1-1; D is perhaps TRBD1 (6 bases). The V gene's germline CDR1 is SGHVS and CDR2 FQNEAQ. The CDR3 sequence is 14 residues long. V lost 2 bases and J 5 bases, leaving 12 bases between the germline ends. The CDR3 DNA follows: TGTGCCAGCAGCTTATTGAACAGGGTAACTGAAGCTTTCTTT. Encoded protein: CASSLLNRVTEAFF.

The rearrangement uses TRBV28 and TRBJ1-3; a weak D match, TRBD1 (5 bases). Germline CDR1 MDHEN, CDR2 SYDVKM. The CDR3 has 17 amino acids. Trimming cost V 2 bases and J 4 bases, with 18 bases left between them. CDR3 region: CASSLNRGPWGGNTIYF. For the CDR3, the DNA is TGTGCCAGCAGTTTAAATCGGGGCCCATGGGGGGGAAACACCATATATTTT.

The gene calls are TRBV6-5 and TRBJ1-5; D not resolved. The CDR3 totals 15 residues. CDR1 and CDR2 (germline): MNHEY, SVGAGI. V lost 10 bases to trimming and J lost 0 bases, with 16 bases between them. Here the CDR3 reads CATSPQLGSNQPQHF. CDR3 DNA sequence: TGTGCCACCAGCCCCCAACTGGGTAGCAATCAGCCCCAGCATTTT.

The chain links TRBV9 to TRBJ1-3; 7 nucleotides match TRBD1. The CDR3 spans 16 residues. Germline CDR1 and CDR2: SGDLS and YYNGEE. With V trimmed by 4 bases and J by 2 bases, 9 bases remained unmatched. DNA of the CDR3: TGTGCCAGCAGCCCCACGACAGGGACGGCTGGAAACACCATATATTTT. Protein: CASSPTTGTAGNTIYF.

The chain joins TRBV19 to TRBJ1-4; D call uncertain. With 10 bases removed from V and 4 bases from J, the gap between germline ends came to 13 bases. Per germline, CDR1 LNHDA and CDR2 SQIVND (reference sequence). This CDR3 is built from 13 residues. This chain's CDR3 is CATRVSLNEKLFF. CDR3 nucleotide sequence: TGTGCCACCCGGGTGAGCCTTAATGAAAAACTGTTTTTT. The whole variable domain, filled in from reference TRBV19 and TRBJ1-4, reads DGGITQSPKYLFRKEGQNVTLSCEQNLNHDAMYWYRQDPGQGLRLIYYSQIVNDFQKGDIAEGYSVSREKKESFPLTVTSAQKNPTAFYLCATRVSLNEKLFFGSGTQLSVL.

This chain connects TRBV5-1 to TRBJ2-3, with D hard to call. This CDR3 spans 13 amino acids. Germline V gene data show CDR1 as SGHRS and CDR2 as YFSETQ. Trimming removed 2 bases from V and 2 bases from J, with 6 bases in between. The CDR3 spells CASSLTPTDTQYF. The CDR3 region has the DNA TGCGCCAGCAGCTTAACCCCCACAGATACGCAGTATTTT.